The T cell receptor (beta chain) described here comes from a study of cytomegalovirus exposure and HLA in healthy donors. Some clones are missing from TCRdb's copy, which holds only in-frame ones; the method was immunoSEQ multiplex PCR. The sample yields about 71,000 clones, over 85% seen once. A remark on this clone: Its antigen is as yet unknown.

Germline V gives CDR1 SGHRS, CDR2 YFSETQ. This CDR3 spans 15 amino acids. The junction had 8 bases not matched to a gene; V was cut back by 4 bases and J by 4 bases. Study-wide results and caveats: A subsequent analysis found that TCR clusters from the first cohort also tended to co-occur in the roughly 120 validation repertoires, with around 94% of cluster scores above 0.

The clonotype comes from a man between 18 and 35 years old in good health and CMV-seropositive. The sequenced material came from PBMCs. The chain is built from TRBV5-1 and TRBJ2-5, with 9 nucleotides matching TRBD2. CDR3 residues: CASSVSAGGRETQYF. CDR3 nucleotide sequence: TGCGCCAGCAGCGTATCGGCGGGAGGGCGAGAGACCCAGTACTTC.